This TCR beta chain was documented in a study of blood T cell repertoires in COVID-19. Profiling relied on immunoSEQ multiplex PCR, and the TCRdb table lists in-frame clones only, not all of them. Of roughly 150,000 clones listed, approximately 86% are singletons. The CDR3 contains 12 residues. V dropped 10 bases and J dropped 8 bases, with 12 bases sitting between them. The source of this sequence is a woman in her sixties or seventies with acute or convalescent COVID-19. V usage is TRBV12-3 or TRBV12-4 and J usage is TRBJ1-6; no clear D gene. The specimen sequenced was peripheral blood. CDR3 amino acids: CAIRGIDSPLHF. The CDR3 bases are TGTGCCATCCGGGGAATCGATTCACCCCTCCACTTT.